A single sample is the source of the 15 T cell receptor beta chains below, sequenced in a study of blood T cells in healthy people across ages. Combining a sample-barcoded 5' primer with a J-beta primer mix, a second PCR ran for roughly 7 to 12 cycles. TCRdb used MiXCR to reprocess the 5' RACE reads, holding one entry per CDR3 protein. The data show some 1,500,000 distinct CDR3 sequences, with roughly two fifths seen just once and more than 4% held by the top ten. Material: blood. These receptors were taken from a woman aged 18-35 years in good health.

A note on this clonotype: One junction end disagrees with the germline gene, perhaps due to a read error. The genes are TRBV9 and TRBJ2-1; 11 nucleotides match TRBD2. The germline V gene has CDR1 SGDLS and CDR2 YYNGEE. This CDR3 region has 15 residues. CDR3 sequence reads: CACSELAGAYNEQFF. CDR3 bases: TGTGCCTGCAGCGAACTAGCGGGGGCCTACAATGAGCAGTTCTTC.

The DNA for the CDR3 is TGTGCCAGCAAACCTGGATCTAGTGGCATGAATACGCAGTATTTT. Residues: CASKPGSSGMNTQYF. This sequence joins TRBV12-3 or TRBV12-4 and TRBJ2-3, with D hard to call. Trimming stripped 7 bases from V and 7 bases from J, with 21 bases between. The CDR3 has 15 amino acids.

The chain carries TRBV27 and TRBJ2-3, with D hard to call. CDR3 length: 12 residues. CDR1 and CDR2 from the germline V gene are MNHEY and SMNVEV (reference sequence). V lost 3 bases and J 7 bases, leaving 8 bases between the germline ends. The CDR3 DNA reads as TGTGCCAGCAGTTTGGTAGGGTATACGCAGTATTTT. Its protein product is CASSLVGYTQYF.

The sample holds a few counts of this clonotype. This chain connects TRBV20-1 to TRBJ1-2; 8 positions match TRBD1. Germline V gene data show CDR1 as DFQATT and CDR2 as SNEGSKA (reference sequence). The CDR3 covers 11 residues. CDR3 in DNA: TGCAGCCCGACAGGGGAATATGGCTACACCTTC. This encodes CSPTGEYGYTF.

This chain uses TRBV5-1 with TRBJ1-5, with D unresolved. The CDR3 sequence is 14 residues long. CDR1 is SGHRS, CDR2 YFSETQ, per germline. V gave up 0 bases and J gave up 4 bases, with 8 bases separating them. The CDR3 bases are TGCGCCAGCAGCTTGGGACACCCGAATCAGCCCCAGCATTTT. Protein sequence: CASSLGHPNQPQHF.

V gene TRBV12-3 or TRBV12-4 combines with J gene TRBJ2-2; possibly TRBD2 for D (5 bases). The CDR3 runs 14 residues. V gave up 7 bases and J gave up 3 bases, with 12 bases separating them. The CDR3 bases are TGTGCCAGCAACAACGGGATCCACACCGGGGAGCTGTTTTTT. Encoded protein: CASNNGIHTGELFF.

The chain is built from TRBV9 and TRBJ2-5; D may be TRBD2 (5 bases). CDR3 size: 14 residues. The germline V gene has CDR1 SGDLS and CDR2 YYNGEE. The ends were cut back, 1 base at V and 11 bases at J, with 18 bases in the middle. In DNA form, the CDR3 reads TGTGCCAGCAGCGTAAGATGGGAGTGGAATGAGCAGTACTTC. Its protein is CASSVRWEWNEQYF.

The V gene is TRBV18, the J gene TRBJ1-6; weak D call: TRBD1 (5 bases). V dropped 6 bases and J dropped 7 bases, with 13 bases sitting between them. Germline CDR1 KGHSH, CDR2 LQKENI. The CDR3 loop spans 14 amino acids. CDR3 sequence: CASSRQNPNSPLHF. The CDR3 bases are TGTGCCAGCTCGCGACAGAACCCGAATTCACCCCTCCACTTT.

A few counts support this clonotype. The chain joins TRBV20-1 to TRBJ2-5, with 10 bases identical to TRBD2. The end of the DNA aligns better with TRBJ2-4, so the J call may be wrong. Germline V gives CDR1 DFQATT, CDR2 SNEGSKA (reference sequence). The CDR3 has 15 amino acids. CDR3 DNA: TGCAGTGCTCGGAATGGTAAAGCGGGGGGGAACATTCAGTACTTC. This gives the protein CSARNGKAGGNIQYF.

The V and J genes are TRBV20-1 and TRBJ1-5, with D perhaps TRBD1 (5 bases). V lost 8 bases, J lost 6 bases, and 20 bases lay in between. There are 14 residues in the CDR3. Germline-derived CDR1 and CDR2 are DFQATT and SNEGSKA (reference sequence). CDR3 DNA sequence: TGCAGTACCGCGGGGCGCCCAGCCGGTCAGCCCCAGCATTTT. The encoded protein is CSTAGRPAGQPQHF.

This clonotype came up a few times. The rearrangement links TRBV4-2 to TRBJ2-1, with D uncertain. The CDR3 is made up of 12 amino acids. Germline V gene sequence: CDR1 LGHNA, CDR2 YNFKEQ. The ends were cut back, 0 bases at V and 8 bases at J, with 5 bases in the middle. The CDR3 nucleotides are TGTGCCAGCAGCCAAGATTCACATGAGCAGTTCTTC. The encoded protein is CASSQDSHEQFF.

This chain links TRBV28 with TRBJ2-5, with D perhaps given as TRBD1 or TRBD2 (5 bases each). The CDR3 consists of 16 residues. V lost 5 bases and J lost 11, with 27 bases in between. The V gene's germline CDR1 is MDHEN and CDR2 SYDVKM. The CDR3 DNA follows: TGTGCCAGCAGTCCCCGCTCGCCACGGGGCTTTAGAGAGCAGTACTTC. Translated: CASSPRSPRGFREQYF.

This clonotype turned up a few times. This rearrangement joins TRBV12-3 or TRBV12-4 to TRBJ1-2; 10 nucleotides align to TRBD1. The CDR3 loop spans 15 amino acids. V trimming: 6 bases; J trimming: 4 bases; junction bases outside the gene matches: 8. This CDR3 reads CASRPSTGGTYGYTF. The DNA for the CDR3 is TGTGCCAGCAGGCCGTCGACAGGGGGCACCTATGGCTACACCTTC.

The V and J genes are TRBV27 and TRBJ1-4; TRBD1 matches 7 bases. CDR3 size: 14 residues. The junction had 9 bases not matched to a gene; V was cut back by 7 bases and J by 7 bases. Per the germline V gene, CDR1 is MNHEY and CDR2 is SMNVEV (reference sequence). CDR3 in DNA: TGTGCCAGCACCACGGCAGGGGGGGGTGAAAAACTGTTTTTT. This gives the protein CASTTAGGGEKLFF.

This sequence joins TRBV29-1 and TRBJ2-5; weak D call: TRBD1 (5 bases). CDR1 is SQVTM and CDR2 is ANQGSEA in the germline V gene. The CDR3 covers 13 residues. V was cut by 5 bases and J by 12 bases, with 22 bases left in between. The CDR3 sequence: CSVCRDVSYEKYF. CDR3 nucleotides: TGCAGCGTTTGCAGGGATGTCTCCTACGAGAAGTACTTC.